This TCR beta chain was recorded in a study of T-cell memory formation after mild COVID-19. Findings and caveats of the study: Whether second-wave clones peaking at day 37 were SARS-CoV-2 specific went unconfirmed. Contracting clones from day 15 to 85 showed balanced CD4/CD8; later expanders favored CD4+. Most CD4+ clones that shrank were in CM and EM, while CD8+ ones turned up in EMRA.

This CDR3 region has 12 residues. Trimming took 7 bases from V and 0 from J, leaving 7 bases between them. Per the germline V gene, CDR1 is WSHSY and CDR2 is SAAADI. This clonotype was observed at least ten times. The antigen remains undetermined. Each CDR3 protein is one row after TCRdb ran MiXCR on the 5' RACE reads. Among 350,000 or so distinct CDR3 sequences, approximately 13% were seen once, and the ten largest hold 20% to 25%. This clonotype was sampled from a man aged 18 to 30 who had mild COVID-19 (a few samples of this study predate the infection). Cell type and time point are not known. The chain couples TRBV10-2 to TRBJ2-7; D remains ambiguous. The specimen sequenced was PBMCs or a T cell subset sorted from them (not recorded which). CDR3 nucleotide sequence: TGCGCCAGCACGCACAACTCCTACGAGCAGTACTTC. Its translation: CASTHNSYEQYF.